The 22 T cell receptor beta chains in this list originate from one sample, sequenced in a study of blood T cell repertoires in COVID-19 (dated by TCRdb to the early 2020s). The library was prepared using the immunoSEQ multiplex PCR assay. Imported from immuneACCESS, the table was reduced by TCRdb to in-frame sequences with V and J called. These copies leave out some clones; in studies compared against another copy, an unresolved V gene accounts for under half, and the cause of the remainder is not known. Here the sample has about 190,000 clones; 70% to 80% occur a single time. The ten most abundant clones make up approximately 12% of the sample. Sequenced material: peripheral blood. All receptors derive from a man aged 50-60 years who had recovered from COVID-19.

This clone occurred a few times. The V gene is TRBV7-3, the J gene TRBJ2-2, with D hard to call. The CDR3 runs to 13 residues. Germline-derived CDR1 and CDR2 are SGHTA and FQGTGA. V was cut by 2 bases and J by 5 bases, with 6 bases left in between. CDR3 in amino acids: CASSLPATGELFF. The CDR3 DNA reads TGTGCCAGCAGCTTACCAGCGACCGGGGAGCTGTTTTTT.

The chain is built from TRBV14 and TRBJ2-2, with 7 bases that match TRBD2. V trimming: 3 bases; J trimming: 4 bases; junction bases outside the gene matches: 5. This CDR3 has 15 amino acids. Germline-derived CDR1 and CDR2 are SGHDN and FVKESK. Here the CDR3 reads CASSQSGRATGELFF. CDR3 nucleotides: TGTGCCAGCAGCCAGAGTGGGAGGGCCACCGGGGAGCTGTTTTTT.

This clone was detected once. V gene TRBV2 combines with J gene TRBJ1-5; D is uncertain. CDR1 is SNHLY and CDR2 is FYNNEI in the germline V gene. This CDR3 region has 15 residues. V was pared by 6 bases and J by 1 base, with 13 bases between. The CDR3 here is CASRSRRRSNQPQHF. CDR3 nucleotide sequence: TGTGCCAGCAGATCGAGACGGCGGAGCAATCAGCCCCAGCATTTT.

The J gene is TRBJ2-7, the V gene TRBV7-2, with 7 bases lining up with TRBD2. CDR3 size: 15 residues. The V segment lost 5 bases and the J segment 3 bases; nucleotides outside the gene matches: 10. CDR1 and CDR2 from the germline V gene are SGHTA and FQGNSA. CDR3 sequence (DNA): TGTGCCAGCAGCCCCAGGACTAGTCGCGACTACGAGCAGTACTTC. Its translation is CASSPRTSRDYEQYF.

The chain joins TRBV28 to TRBJ2-5; TRBD1 might be the D (6 bases). V was clipped by 4 bases and J by 4 bases, with 10 bases between them. CDR3 length: 13 amino acids. Germline loops: CDR1 MDHEN, CDR2 SYDVKM. As DNA, the CDR3 is TGTGCCAGCAGTTCTCAGGGGAGAGAGACCCAGTACTTC. It encodes CASSSQGRETQYF.

This clone has more than one count but fewer than ten. The CDR3 region is CASSLSLVGVGPMATQYF. The CDR3 DNA is TGTGCCAGCAGTTTATCGTTAGTAGGAGTGGGGCCGATGGCTACGCAGTATTTT. The chain has TRBV27 and TRBJ2-3, with D possibly TRBD1 on 5 matching bases. Germline CDR1 reads MNHEY; CDR2 reads SMNVEV (reference sequence). The CDR3 spans 18 residues. The V gene lost 0 bases and the J gene lost 8 bases, with 24 bases spanning the gap.

The rearrangement joins TRBV10-2 to TRBJ1-1; weak D call: TRBD1 (5 bases). Trimming left V 0 bases short and J 5 bases short, with 7 bases between. The CDR3 sequence is 13 residues long. The V gene's germline CDR1 is WSHSY and CDR2 SAAADI. CDR3 residues: CASSESTETEAFF. CDR3 bases: TGCGCCAGCAGTGAGTCGACAGAAACTGAAGCTTTCTTT.

The V call is TRBV6-5, the J call TRBJ1-1; TRBD1 matches 8 bases. Trimming took 6 bases from V and 2 from J; bases not matched to a gene: 5. The length of the CDR3 is 14 residues. Germline CDR1 MNHEY, CDR2 SVGAGI. The CDR3 region has the DNA TGTGCCAGCAGCCAACAGGGGGTAAACACTGAAGCTTTCTTT. As protein: CASSQQGVNTEAFF.

This clone was observed a handful of times. The CDR3 spells CASSGNPGQGGLGGDTQYF. CDR3 bases: TGCGCCAGCAGCGGAAATCCGGGACAGGGGGGCCTAGGTGGAGATACGCAGTATTTT. This chain uses TRBV5-1 with TRBJ2-3; 11 nucleotides agree with TRBD1. The CDR3 runs 19 residues. J gave up 5 bases and V 4 bases, and 18 bases lay outside the gene matches. Germline values: CDR1 SGHRS, CDR2 YFSETQ.

This clone was observed many times. The V call is TRBV27, the J call TRBJ2-7; D is perhaps TRBD2 (6 bases). CDR3 size: 14 residues. Trimming stripped 6 bases from V and 3 bases from J, with 15 bases between. The germline gives CDR1 MNHEY, CDR2 SMNVEV (reference sequence). The CDR3 coding sequence is TGTGCCAGCAGGAAGGGACTCCACTTCTACGAGCAGTACTTC. Protein: CASRKGLHFYEQYF.

V is TRBV6-5 and J is TRBJ1-5; possible D gene TRBD1, 6 bases. Trimming removed 2 bases from V and 5 bases from J, with 13 bases in between. From germline, CDR1 is MNHEY and CDR2 SVGAGI. The CDR3 is 15 residues long. The CDR3, as DNA: TGTGCCAGCAGTTACAGGGGGGGTATAGATCAGCCCCAGCATTTT. It codes for CASSYRGGIDQPQHF.

The chain employs TRBV24-1 and TRBJ2-3; TRBD2 might be the D (5 bases). Germline loops: CDR1 KGHDR, CDR2 SFDVKD. CDR3 length: 14 residues. V lost 5 bases, J lost 8 bases, and 16 bases lay in between. The DNA of the CDR3 is TGTGCCACCAGTGGGTGGGAGAATCGAGGTACGCAGTATTTT. Amino acids: CATSGWENRGTQYF.

This rearrangement joins TRBV15 to TRBJ2-1; 8 bases match TRBD2. Germline values: CDR1 LNHNV, CDR2 YYDKDF (reference sequence). The V segment lost 5 bases and the J segment 9 bases; nucleotides outside the gene matches: 18. The length of the CDR3 is 17 residues. CDR3 protein: CATSGRVGRAPVSEQFF. The CDR3 DNA reads as TGTGCCACCAGCGGCAGAGTCGGGAGGGCCCCAGTGAGTGAGCAGTTCTTC. Using reference TRBV15 and TRBJ2-1 for the parts outside the CDR3, the full variable domain is DAMVIQNPRYQVTQFGKPVTLSCSQTLNHNVMYWYQQKSSQAPKLLFHYYDKDFNNEADTPDNFQSRRPNTSFCFLDIRSPGLGDTAMYLCATSGRVGRAPVSEQFFGPGTRLTVL.

V and J are TRBV5-1 and TRBJ2-3; 7 bases agree with TRBD2. The CDR3 consists of 16 residues. Germline CDR1 and CDR2: SGHRS and YFSETQ. Losses at the gene ends were 4 bases for V and 4 bases for J; bases not matched to a gene: 12. CDR3 coding DNA: TGCGCCAGCAGCCCTGGGGGGGAGTGGCGCGCAGATACGCAGTATTTT. It codes for CASSPGGEWRADTQYF. Variable domain in full (rest from reference TRBV5-1 and TRBJ2-3): KAGVTQTPRYLIKTRGQQVTLSCSPISGHRSVSWYQQTPGQGLQFLFEYFSETQRNKGNFPGRFSGRQFSNSRSEMNVSTLELGDSALYLCASSPGGEWRADTQYFGPGTRLTVL.

The chain has TRBV3-1 (or the pseudogene TRBV3-2) and TRBJ1-3, with D possibly being TRBD1 (6 bases). The CDR3 consists of 14 residues. The V end was cut by 6 bases, the J end by 2 bases, with 11 bases between. CDR1 is LGHDT and CDR2 is YNNKEL in the germline V gene (reference sequence). The CDR3: CASSESGAGNTIYF. In nucleotides, the CDR3 is TGTGCCAGCAGTGAATCAGGGGCTGGAAACACCATATATTTT.

This chain uses TRBV30 with TRBJ1-2, with D perhaps TRBD1 (6 bases). The germline V gene encodes CDR1 GTSNPN and CDR2 SVGIG (reference sequence). V was shortened by 5 bases and J by 2 bases, with 18 bases between the two germline ends. This CDR3 comprises 15 residues. CDR3 nucleotide sequence: TGTGCCTGGGGGGGCTACCGGGACTACAACTATGGCTACACCTTC. Protein sequence: CAWGGYRDYNYGYTF.

This clone came up once. The chain uses TRBV4-2 and TRBJ1-4; D gene unclear. This CDR3 has 14 residues. Germline assignment: CDR1 LGHNA and CDR2 YNFKEQ. Between the trimmed V and J ends, which lost 1 base and 4 bases, there was a span of 7 bases. The CDR3 sequence: CASSQAVLNEKLFF. In DNA, the CDR3 is TGTGCCAGCAGCCAAGCGGTCCTTAATGAAAAACTGTTTTTT.

This sequence joins TRBV2 and TRBJ1-2; 7 bases fit TRBD1. Germline V gene sequence: CDR1 SNHLY, CDR2 FYNNEI. Unmatched junction bases numbered 8, after V lost 7 bases and J lost 0 bases. This CDR3 region has 15 residues. The CDR3 region is CASIGQGGTNYGYTF. DNA for the CDR3: TGTGCCAGCATTGGCCAGGGGGGAACTAACTATGGCTACACCTTC.

This sequence joins TRBV5-1 and TRBJ1-2, with TRBD1 matching 7 bases. After removal of 0 bases from V and 3 bases from J, the junction contained 11 bases not matched to a gene. The CDR3 contains 17 residues. The germline V gene has CDR1 SGHRS and CDR2 YFSETQ. The CDR3 nucleotides read TGCGCCAGCAGCTTGGGGGGATCCACAGGGGATTACTATGGCTACACCTTC. This translates into CASSLGGSTGDYYGYTF.

This chain connects TRBV6-5 to TRBJ2-2; D gene uncertain. Trimming removed 6 bases from V and 3 bases from J, with 11 bases in between. The CDR3 covers 14 residues. Germline CDR1 reads MNHEY; CDR2 reads SVGAGI. CDR3 sequence reads: CASRDGPDTGELFF. The CDR3 DNA follows: TGTGCCAGCAGGGATGGGCCAGACACCGGGGAGCTGTTTTTT.

The chain employs TRBV6-5 and TRBJ1-5; 8 bases align to TRBD1. CDR3 length: 14 residues. Germline-derived CDR1 and CDR2 are MNHEY and SVGAGI. Trimming cost V 6 bases and J 6 bases; bases outside gene matches: 7. The CDR3 region is CASRAGQGFQPQHF. For the CDR3, the DNA is TGTGCCAGCAGAGCTGGACAGGGTTTTCAGCCCCAGCATTTT.

V usage is TRBV7-2 and J usage is TRBJ2-4, with D unclear. The CDR3 has 14 amino acids. Germline CDR1 SGHTA, CDR2 FQGNSA. Trimming shortened V by 5 bases and J by 6 bases, and 14 bases separated the two germline ends. The chain's CDR3 is CASSPAGSRNIQYF. CDR3 DNA: TGTGCCAGCAGCCCGGCAGGTTCAAGAAACATTCAGTACTTC.